This T cell receptor beta chain was observed in a study of T cell repertoires in cytomegalovirus infection. Whole-study context: Public TCR beta signatures provided an indication of both CMV infection and a matching HLA type. Whole-study findings and limits: HLA-C-restricted TCR beta clonotypes specific for CMV led the ex vivo response. CMV carriers with the relevant HLA were identified by cumulative public TCR beta family frequency.

CDR1 and CDR2 from the germline V gene are SGHVS and FQNEAQ. V was clipped by 6 bases and J by 2 bases; unmatched bases: 9. This CDR3 spans 15 amino acids. This clonotype turned up a few times. The antigen is not known. TCRdb re-called the reads with MiXCR, one entry per CDR3 protein. The sample has under 850,000 distinct CDR3 sequences, 35% to 40% seen once; the top ten hold 2.5% to 3%. The genes are TRBV7-8 and TRBJ1-2; 7 bases map to TRBD1. Sequenced input: PBMCs. The source is a human donor in good health (CMV status not recorded). Some clones in this sample may be carry-over from other donors' samples. CDR3 residues: CASSRGGGQNYGYTF. The CDR3 DNA reads TGTGCCAGCAGTCGGGGCGGGGGACAGAACTATGGCTACACCTTC. Full variable domain (remainder filled in from reference TRBV7-8 and TRBJ1-2): GAGVSQSPRYKVAKRGQDVALRCDPISGHVSLFWYQQALGQGPEFLTYFQNEAQLDKSGLPSDRFFAERPEGSVSTLKIQRTQQEDSAVYLCASSRGGGQNYGYTFGSGTRLTVV.